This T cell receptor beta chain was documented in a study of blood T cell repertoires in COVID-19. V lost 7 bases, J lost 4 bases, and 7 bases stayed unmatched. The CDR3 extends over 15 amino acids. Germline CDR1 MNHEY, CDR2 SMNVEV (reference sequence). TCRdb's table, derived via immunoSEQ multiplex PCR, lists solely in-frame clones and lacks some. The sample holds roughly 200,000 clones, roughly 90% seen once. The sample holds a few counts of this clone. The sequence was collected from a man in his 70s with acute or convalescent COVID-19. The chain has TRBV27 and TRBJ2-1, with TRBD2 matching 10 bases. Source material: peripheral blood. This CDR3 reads CASTSTSGSYNEQFF. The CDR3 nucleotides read TGTGCCAGCACCTCGACTAGCGGGTCATACAATGAGCAGTTCTTC.